A selection of T cell receptor beta chains follows, all from one sample in a study of T-cell memory formation after mild COVID-19. TCRdb redid the calling of the 5' RACE reads with MiXCR, one entry per CDR3 protein. The sample includes 400,000 to 500,000 distinct CDR3 sequences, roughly 26% of them seen just once. Source material: PBMCs or a T cell subset sorted from them (not recorded which). These receptors came from an adult woman who had mild COVID-19 (a few samples of this study predate the infection). Cell type and time point are not known. Each CDR3 is given with its conserved first and last residue. D genes are given only for firm matches. Not every row has a clone size; where given, it reads once, few, many or a size class.

- | TRBJ1-1 | TRBV4-1 | - | CASSRAFWKQMNTEAFF | TGCGCCAGCAGCCGGGCTTTCTGGAAACAGATGAACACTGAAGCTTTCTTT
- | TRBJ1-6 | TRBV11-2 | - | CASSLDPQYSPLHF | TGTGCCAGCAGCTTAGACCCCCAGTATTCACCCCTCCACTTT
- | TRBJ2-7 | TRBV19 | - | CARGAYEQYF | TGTGCCAGAGGGGCCTACGAGCAGTACTTC
TRBD1 | TRBJ1-2 | TRBV5-1 | many | CASRPYTGQGGGYTF | TGCGCCAGCCGCCCATATACGGGACAGGGGGGTGGCTACACCTTC
- | TRBJ1-1 | TRBV7-3 | - | CASSSGADRDTIF | TGTGCCAGCAGCTCAGGGGCTGACCGGGATACTATCTTT
- | TRBJ2-2 | TRBV7-8 | - | CASSWTGSNTGELFF | TGTGCCAGCAGCTGGACTGGATCGAACACCGGGGAGCTGTTTTTT
- | TRBJ2-2 | TRBV6-2/TRBV6-3 | few | CATTRGRETGELFF | TGTGCCACTACCAGGGGACGGGAGACCGGGGAGCTGTTTTTT
- | TRBJ1-5 | TRBV7-6 | few | CASSSGGEDSNQPQHF | TGTGCCAGCAGCTCAGGAGGGGAGGACAGCAATCAGCCCCAGCATTTT
- | TRBJ2-7 | TRBV29-1 | - | CSARGTLGEQYF | TGCAGCGCGCGAGGCACCTTGGGGGAGCAGTACTTC
- | TRBJ1-1 | TRBV5-1 | - | CASSLVAGAVNTEAFF | TGCGCCAGCAGCTTGGTTGCGGGGGCGGTGAACACTGAAGCTTTCTTT
- | TRBJ2-3 | TRBV9 | few | CASSVVPEITDTQYF | TGTGCCAGCAGCGTAGTTCCGGAAATCACAGATACGCAGTATTTT
- | TRBJ2-1 | TRBV6-5 | few | CASSSRGVTYNEQFF | TGTGCCAGCAGTTCCCGAGGGGTCACCTACAATGAGCAGTTCTTC
- | TRBJ2-7 | TRBV20-1 | - | CSAYEQYF | TGCAGTGCCTACGAGCAGTACTTC
- | TRBJ2-5 | TRBV6-6 | few | CASTNRGGETQYF | TGTGCCAGCACCAACAGGGGAGGGGAGACCCAGTACTTC
- | TRBJ2-5 | TRBV6-1 | - | CASLAGRTFRETQYF | TGTGCCAGCCTTGCCGGCAGGACCTTTCGGGAGACCCAGTACTTC
TRBD2 | TRBJ2-2 | TRBV24-1 | - | CATTRTSTGELFF | TGTGCCACGACTCGGACTAGCACCGGGGAGCTGTTTTTT
- | TRBJ1-2 | TRBV7-2 | few | CASSSPALGYTF | TGTGCCAGCAGCTCGCCGGCCCTGGGCTACACCTTC
TRBD2 | TRBJ2-1 | TRBV11-2 | - | CASSLAGGPLNEQFF | TGTGCCAGCAGCTTGGCGGGAGGACCTCTCAATGAGCAGTTCTTC
- | TRBJ1-6 | TRBV6-5 | many | CASSYRQGWSPLHF | TGTGCCAGCAGTTACCGTCAGGGTTGGTCACCCCTCCACTTT